The clone carrying this T cell receptor (beta chain) was seen a handful of times. No antigen is known for it. V was shortened by 3 bases and J by 2 bases, with 21 bases between the two germline ends. This CDR3 comprises 17 residues. Germline V gene sequence: CDR1 GTSNPN, CDR2 SVGIG (reference sequence). This entry is derived from a study of T cell clonotyping in hematopoietic cell transplantation. About the study: Pretransplant recipient samples were taken after cytoreduction.

Study-wide results and caveats: At the given depth, recipient repertoires were over 95% de novo clonotypes. CD4 and CD8 repertoire contributions could not be separated without sorting.

The table came from immunoSEQ multiplex PCR; TCRdb's copy has only in-frame clones and leaves some out. The table lists over 25,000 clones, over 65% of them singletons, with less than 8% in the top ten. Specified time point: recipient sample about 28 days before transplant, after cytoreduction. This sequence joins TRBV30 and TRBJ2-3; D is perhaps TRBD2 (5 bases). The specimen comprised peripheral blood mononuclear cells, sampled before stem cell transplant. The receptor comes from a woman aged 30 to 39 with chronic myeloid leukemia. Some clones in this sample may be carry-over from other donors' samples. CDR3 residues: CAWRHEPDSENTDTQYF. CDR3 nucleotide sequence: TGTGCCTGGAGACACGAGCCGGACTCAGAAAACACAGATACGCAGTATTTT.